The rows below give T cell receptor beta chains drawn from one sample of a study of persistence of HIV-infected CD4 T cells. Generated by immunoSEQ multiplex PCR, the TCRdb table keeps only in-frame clones and is missing some. The sample consists of 50,000 to 65,000 clones, 70% to 75% of them appearing once. These receptors lack a known antigen. The sequences come from CD4+ T cells sorted from PBMCs after 18-hour stimulation, collected from a patient who received antiretroviral therapy. These receptor sequences come from an adult man with HIV who was CMV-seropositive. The CDR3 runs from the conserved cysteine through the conserved F or W.

j_call: TRBJ2-7
v_call: TRBV9
cdr3_aa: CASSASGTGGDYEQYF

j_call: TRBJ2-7
v_call: TRBV18
cdr3_aa: CASSPGTGVREQYF

j_call: TRBJ2-3
v_call: TRBV14
cdr3_aa: CASSQDGNTQYF

j_call: TRBJ1-4
v_call: TRBV4-1
cdr3_aa: CASSLKGQGGRVGEKLFF

j_call: TRBJ1-1
v_call: TRBV7-2
cdr3_aa: CASSASGTTNTEAFF

j_call: TRBJ1-5
v_call: TRBV9
cdr3_aa: CASSRDFNQPQHF

j_call: TRBJ1-4
v_call: TRBV18
cdr3_aa: CASSPGASTNEKLFF

j_call: TRBJ2-7
v_call: TRBV14
cdr3_aa: CASRPTGLSYEQYF

j_call: TRBJ2-7
v_call: TRBV2
cdr3_aa: CASSEGYEQYF

j_call: TRBJ1-5
v_call: TRBV28
cdr3_aa: CASRRDRNSNQPQHF

j_call: TRBJ1-1
v_call: TRBV14
cdr3_aa: CASSQDSGDSRTTEAFF